The T cell receptor beta chain described here comes from a study of control samples from healthy donors and cancer patients. CDR3 size: 14 residues. Measured with immunoSEQ multiplex PCR; TCRdb has only the in-frame clones, and not every one. The sample carries approximately 84,000 clones, almost 85% recorded once. The rearrangement links TRBV21-1 to TRBJ1-5; the table's D call of TRBD1 was not tested on the DNA. TRBV21-1 is classified as a pseudogene. The clonotype comes from a woman aged 55-69 years in good health. Source material: blood. The CDR3 region has the DNA TGTGCCAGCAGCTCAGACAGCCACGAGCAGCCCCAGCATTTT. Protein product: CASSSDSHEQPQHF.